These 19 T cell receptor beta chains came from one sample sequenced in a study of blood T cell repertoires in COVID-19. Only in-frame clones appear in the TCRdb table, and some are missing; sequencing was by immunoSEQ multiplex PCR. This table holds 390,000 or so clones, 70% to 90% found once. The specimen sequenced was peripheral blood. The receptors originated from a young woman with COVID-19, enrolled during active disease.

The chain is built from TRBV28 and TRBJ1-2, with 10 bases lining up with TRBD1. Per the germline V gene, CDR1 is MDHEN and CDR2 is SYDVKM. The CDR3 runs 13 residues. V lost 6 bases and J lost 2; bases outside the gene matches: 0. CDR3 amino acids: CASRGQGNYGYTF. The CDR3 DNA follows: TGTGCCAGCAGGGGACAGGGGAACTATGGCTACACCTTC.

The V call is TRBV7-8, the J call TRBJ1-1; TRBD1 matches 8 bases. This CDR3 spans 16 amino acids. Per germline, CDR1 SGHVS and CDR2 FQNEAQ. V dropped 3 bases and J dropped 1; count of bases not matched to a gene: 7. The CDR3 loop is CASSFGRGRGNTEAFF. CDR3 coding DNA: TGTGCCAGCAGCTTCGGCAGGGGGCGGGGGAACACTGAAGCTTTCTTT.

The chain combines TRBV7-9 with TRBJ1-4; unclear D gene. With 1 base removed from V and 5 bases from J, the gap between germline ends came to 17 bases. Germline loops: CDR1 SEHNR, CDR2 FQNEAQ (reference sequence). The CDR3 length is 17 residues. CDR3 loop: CASSLEPAWAENEKLFF. DNA for the CDR3: TGTGCCAGCAGCTTAGAGCCGGCTTGGGCAGAAAATGAAAAACTGTTTTTT.

The rearrangement uses TRBV6-5 and TRBJ2-5, with 8 bases fitting TRBD2. The CDR3 has 15 residues. Germline CDR1 and CDR2: MNHEY and SVGAGI. Unmatched junction bases numbered 2, after V lost 0 bases and J lost 2 bases. The CDR3 region is CASSYSGGGQETQYF. In nucleotides, the CDR3 is TGTGCCAGCAGTTACTCCGGGGGGGGTCAAGAGACCCAGTACTTC.

The V gene is TRBV24-1, the J gene TRBJ2-1; 14 bases fit TRBD2. This CDR3 is 21 amino acids long. Unmatched junction bases numbered 12, after V lost 2 bases and J lost 1 base. Germline CDR1 and CDR2: KGHDR and SFDVKD. DNA of the CDR3: TGTGCCACCAGTGATTCTCCCGGGACTAGCGGGAGAAGGAAGTCCTACAATGAGCAGTTCTTC. It specifies CATSDSPGTSGRRKSYNEQFF.

This clone was detected once. The genes are TRBV30 and TRBJ2-7; 11 nucleotides align to TRBD2. Germline V gives CDR1 GTSNPN, CDR2 SVGIG (reference sequence). The CDR3 covers 12 residues. The V and J ends lost 3 bases and 6 bases, in that order; junction bases with no gene match: 1. The CDR3 nucleotides read TGTGCCTGGAGACTAGCGGGAGCCGAGCAGTACGTC. Its protein product is CAWRLAGAEQYV.

The chain couples TRBV24-1 to TRBJ2-3; perhaps TRBD2 as D (6 bases). Trimming removed 3 bases at V and 2 bases at J, with 17 bases between. CDR1 is KGHDR and CDR2 is SFDVKD in the germline V gene. This CDR3 spans 17 amino acids. The CDR3 loop is CATSDLPPGAFTDTQYF. In nucleotides, the CDR3 is TGTGCCACCAGTGATCTTCCGCCGGGAGCCTTCACAGATACGCAGTATTTT.

DNA for the CDR3: TGTGCCAGCATCCCGGGCGTGGAGGGCAATCAGCCCCAGCATTTT. This sequence encodes CASIPGVEGNQPQHF. The chain couples TRBV6-2 or TRBV6-3 to TRBJ1-5, with D hard to call. Germline V CDR1 and CDR2: MNHEY, SVGEGT. V was pared by 7 bases and J by 2 bases, with 15 bases between. The CDR3 totals 15 residues.

The chain carries TRBV2 and TRBJ2-7, with a possible D match to TRBD1 (6 bases). The CDR3 has 13 residues. Trimming removed 7 bases from V and 4 bases from J, with 14 bases in between. Germline V gene lookup returns CDR1 SNHLY and CDR2 FYNNEI. For the CDR3, the DNA is TGTGCCAGCACTTACGATACAGGGTACGAGCAGTACTTC. Amino acids: CASTYDTGYEQYF.

This chain connects TRBV10-3 to TRBJ1-6, with D possibly matching TRBD1 (5 bases). V lost 3 bases, J lost 3 bases, and 15 bases lay in between. The length of the CDR3 is 17 residues. Germline assignment: CDR1 ENHRY and CDR2 SYGVKD. The CDR3 bases are TGTGCCATCAGTGACAGGGAAAAAAGCTTCTATAATTCACCCCTCCACTTT. Its translation is CAISDREKSFYNSPLHF.

The genes are TRBV28 and TRBJ1-4, with D uncertain. Trimming shortened V by 3 bases and J by 5 bases, and 10 bases separated the two germline ends. The CDR3 extends over 14 amino acids. CDR1 is MDHEN, CDR2 SYDVKM, per germline. The CDR3 sequence is CASSFGDLNEKLFF. DNA for the CDR3: TGTGCCAGCAGTTTTGGAGACCTAAATGAAAAACTGTTTTTT.

The chain links TRBV10-3 to TRBJ1-1, with 9 nucleotides matching TRBD1. J gave up 2 bases and V 6 bases, and 1 base lay outside the gene matches. Germline V gene lookup returns CDR1 ENHRY and CDR2 SYGVKD. The length of the CDR3 is 13 residues. The CDR3 bases are TGTGCCATCAGACAGGGGGCAAACACTGAAGCTTTCTTT. Its translation: CAIRQGANTEAFF.

The chain joins TRBV3-1 (or the pseudogene TRBV3-2) to TRBJ2-7; tentative D call: TRBD2 (5 bases). CDR1 is LGHDT and CDR2 is YNNKEL in the germline V gene (reference sequence). Trimming cost V 1 base and J 2 bases, with 6 bases left between them. This CDR3 spans 13 amino acids. The CDR3 loop is CASSQAGTYEQYV. The CDR3 nucleotides are TGTGCCAGCAGCCAAGCGGGAACCTACGAGCAGTACGTC.

The chain uses TRBV6-5 and TRBJ1-1, with 9 bases lining up with TRBD1. The V gene end was trimmed by 1 base and the J gene end by 0 bases; junction bases not matched to a gene: 3. The CDR3 spans 16 residues. Germline V gives CDR1 MNHEY, CDR2 SVGAGI. CDR3 region: CASSYWGTGLNTEAFF. The CDR3 DNA sequence: TGTGCCAGCAGTTACTGGGGGACAGGGTTGAACACTGAAGCTTTCTTT.

This chain connects TRBV3-1 (or the pseudogene TRBV3-2) to TRBJ2-5, with a tentative D call TRBD2 (6 bases). Trimming stripped 4 bases from V and 1 base from J, with 16 bases between. The V gene's germline CDR1 is LGHDT and CDR2 YNNKEL (reference sequence). The CDR3 spans 16 residues. For the CDR3, the DNA is TGTGCCAGCAGCCTAAATCTTGGGGGGTTCCAAGAGACCCAGTACTTC. The encoded protein is CASSLNLGGFQETQYF.

The chain combines TRBV7-2 with TRBJ1-1, with D unresolved. This CDR3 region has 14 residues. Per the germline V gene, CDR1 is SGHTA and CDR2 is FQGNSA. Between the trimmed V and J ends, which lost 4 bases and 5 bases, there was a span of 14 bases. The CDR3 here is CASSSRRTTTEAFF. The CDR3 DNA follows: TGTGCCAGCAGCTCCAGGAGGACGACGACTGAAGCTTTCTTT.

This clone was observed once. This chain joins TRBV5-4 and TRBJ2-5, with D uncertain. The germline gives CDR1 SGHNT, CDR2 YYREEE (reference sequence). V was shortened by 4 bases and J by 4 bases, with 8 bases between the two germline ends. This CDR3 spans 12 amino acids. This CDR3 reads CASSGFLETQYF. In DNA, the CDR3 is TGTGCCAGCAGCGGCTTCCTAGAGACCCAGTACTTC.

This chain joins TRBV27 and TRBJ2-1; D not resolved. Between the trimmed V and J ends, which lost 1 base and 7 bases, there was a span of 11 bases. The CDR3 contains 14 residues. Germline V gene data show CDR1 as MNHEY and CDR2 as SMNVEV (reference sequence). CDR3 nucleotides: TGTGCCAGCAGTTTATTTCCAGCGTGGAATGAGCAGTTCTTC. Protein product: CASSLFPAWNEQFF.

This clone was seen only once. The genes are TRBV21-1 and TRBJ1-1; TRBD1, the table's D call, lacks a check against the DNA. TRBV21-1 has pseudogene status. This CDR3 has 16 amino acids. CDR3 DNA sequence: TGTGCCAGCAGCAAAGGGGAACAGGGGTTGGACACTGAAGCTTTCTTT. It encodes CASSKGEQGLDTEAFF.